This entry is about one T cell receptor (beta chain). What it binds is not known. This sample is part of a study of blood T cells in healthy people across ages. Overall study results and limits: Age brought a roughly linear fall in TCR beta diversity measured per million T cells.

A second PCR, run for roughly 7 to 11 cycles, used a sample-barcoded 5' primer plus a J-beta primer mix. Samples each returned at least 3 million CDR3-containing paired-end reads. One entry per CDR3 protein results from TCRdb running MiXCR on the 5' RACE reads. Among more than 1,400,000 distinct CDR3 sequences, roughly 40% were seen once, and the ten largest hold under 8%. CDR1 is DFQATT and CDR2 is SNEGSKA in the germline V gene (reference sequence). Unmatched junction bases numbered 20, after V lost 5 bases and J lost 5 bases. This CDR3 is 18 amino acids long. The clonotype was recovered from a woman younger than 30 in good health. Input material: blood. The chain is built from TRBV20-1 and TRBJ2-1; TRBD2 matches 8 bases. CDR3 DNA: TGCAGTGCTTCCGCCCGAGCGGGAGAATGGCGGCCGGACAATGAGCAGTTCTTC. This sequence encodes CSASARAGEWRPDNEQFF.